This is a list of T cell receptor beta chains from one sample in a study of shared clonotypes between healthy human individuals. TCRdb's table, derived via immunoSEQ multiplex PCR, lists solely in-frame clones and lacks some. The table lists 1,500,000 or so clones, around 97% of them singletons. The sequencing input was naive CD4+ T cells sorted from blood. Receptor source: a man aged 25-45 years in good health. The CDR3 runs from the conserved cysteine through the conserved F or W. A D gene is named only where the DNA matches it firmly. Clone size is not always given. Where it is, it says once, few, many or a class for expanded clones.

TRBV28	once	NA	TRBJ2-2	TGTGCCAGCAGTTTATTTACCGGGGAGCTGTTTTTT	CASSLFTGELFF
TRBV10-1	NA	NA	TRBJ2-2	TGCGCCAGCAGTGGTCAAAGGACCGGGGAGCTGTTTTTT	CASSGQRTGELFF
TRBV27	NA	TRBD1	TRBJ2-7	TGTGCCAGCAGTTTTGACAGGGTAGGCGAGCAGTACTTC	CASSFDRVGEQYF
TRBV2	NA	NA	TRBJ2-3	TGTGCCAGGACCCCTCGAACAGGATCCTCGAGCACAGATACGCAGTATTTT	CARTPRTGSSSTDTQYF
TRBV29-1	NA	NA	TRBJ2-2	TGCAGCGTTTCAGGGACGAACACCGGGGAGCTGTTTTTT	CSVSGTNTGELFF
TRBV30	once	TRBD1	TRBJ1-2	TGTGCCAGGACAGGGGGCGGTTTTCGGTATGGCTACACCTTC	CARTGGGFRYGYTF
TRBV10-2	once	NA	TRBJ2-1	TGCGCCAGCAGTGTCCCGCAACCTAGTGACGAGCAGTTCTTC	CASSVPQPSDEQFF
TRBV5-1	NA	NA	TRBJ2-1	TGCGCCAGCAGCCCTGACTACAGGGAGCAGTTCTTC	CASSPDYREQFF
TRBV19	NA	NA	TRBJ1-5	TGTGCCAGTAGTATGTGGAATAGCAATCAGCCCCAGCATTTT	CASSMWNSNQPQHF
TRBV9	NA	TRBD1	TRBJ1-1	TGTGCCAGCAGCGTAGAGGGGGCTGGCACTGAAGCTTTCTTT	CASSVEGAGTEAFF
TRBV4-3	NA	NA	TRBJ2-3	TGCGCCAGCAGCCAAGATTCCGGGGATACGCAGTATTTT	CASSQDSGDTQYF
TRBV18	NA	TRBD2	TRBJ2-3	TGTGCCAGCTCACCACCGCTAGCGGGAGGGCTGGTAGATACGCAGTATTTT	CASSPPLAGGLVDTQYF
TRBV7-6	NA	TRBD2	TRBJ2-3	TGTGCCAGCAGCTTAGCTAGCGGGAGCCCCACAGATACGCAGTATTTT	CASSLASGSPTDTQYF
TRBV5-5	NA	NA	TRBJ2-5	TGTGCCAGCAGCTTCGGGGTGCTTCAAGAGACCCAGTACTTC	CASSFGVLQETQYF
TRBV10-1	once	TRBD2	TRBJ2-3	TGCGCCAGCAGTGGGACTAGCGGGAGGATTGCTAGCACAGATACGCAGTATTTT	CASSGTSGRIASTDTQYF
TRBV20-1	few	NA	TRBJ2-7	TGCAGTGCTAGAGACAAGTACGAGCAGTACTTC	CSARDKYEQYF
TRBV5-5	NA	NA	TRBJ2-7	TGTGCCAGCAACGGATTCGCGGACATTCCCTACGAGCAGTACTTC	CASNGFADIPYEQYF
TRBV7-2	NA	TRBD1	TRBJ2-6	TGTGCCAGCAGCTTACCAAGCCGACAGGGGACCTCTGGGGCCAACGTCCTGACTTTC	CASSLPSRQGTSGANVLTF
TRBV18	NA	TRBD1	TRBJ2-5	TGTGCCAGCTCACCACCGGGACAGGGACCCCAAGAGACCCAGTACTTC	CASSPPGQGPQETQYF
TRBV28	NA	TRBD2	TRBJ2-1	TGTGCCAGCATGACTAGCGGAGACAATGAGCAGTTCTTC	CASMTSGDNEQFF
TRBV10-3	NA	NA	TRBJ2-2	TGTGCCATCAGCCCCGGGACATCGGGCACCGGGGAGCTGTTTTTT	CAISPGTSGTGELFF
TRBV11-3	once	NA	TRBJ2-7	TGTGCCAGCAGCTTAGATACGAGGGTTACCTACGAGCAGTACTTC	CASSLDTRVTYEQYF
TRBV7-2	NA	TRBD1	TRBJ1-3	TGTGCCAGCAGCCAATCCGGAGGGACAGGGGCTGGAAACACCATATATTTT	CASSQSGGTGAGNTIYF
TRBV29-1	NA	TRBD2	TRBJ2-7	TGCAGCGTGGCGGGGGACTCCTACGAGCAGTACTTC	CSVAGDSYEQYF
TRBV5-1	few	NA	TRBJ1-1	TGCGCCAGCAGCCGGCAGGTCTCTGTGAACACTGAAGCTTTCTTT	CASSRQVSVNTEAFF
TRBV19	NA	NA	TRBJ2-1	TGTGCCAGTAGTACCCGAGCAGGGATTATAGGGTTCTTC	CASSTRAGIIGFF
TRBV6-5	once	NA	TRBJ1-1	TGTGCCAGCAGCCAGGACAGACTCACTGAAGCTTTCTTT	CASSQDRLTEAFF
TRBV10-3	NA	NA	TRBJ1-3	TGTGCCATCAGGAAGTGGGAGGGGGTATTTGGAAACACCATATATTTT	CAIRKWEGVFGNTIYF
TRBV10-3	NA	TRBD1	TRBJ2-2	TGTGCCATCAGCGCGGGGGACAGGGGAAACACCGGGGAGCTGTTTTTT	CAISAGDRGNTGELFF
TRBV5-5	NA	NA	TRBJ1-3	TGTGCCAGCGGTGCTGGGAATTCTGGAAACACCATATATTTT	CASGAGNSGNTIYF
TRBV6-5	NA	NA	TRBJ2-2	TGTGCCAGCAGTTATTTTGGGGGATATATCGCCGGGGAGCTGTTTTTT	CASSYFGGYIAGELFF
TRBV4-3	NA	TRBD2	TRBJ2-1	TGCGCCAGCAGCCAAGATACCCTAGCGGGAGGAATTGAGCAGTTCTTC	CASSQDTLAGGIEQFF
TRBV19	NA	NA	TRBJ1-2	TGTGCCAGTAGTATAGGGAACAGCAACTATGGCTACACCTTC	CASSIGNSNYGYTF
TRBV27	NA	NA	TRBJ2-1	TGTGCCAGCGGACTGTATGATACTAGTGGCAATGAGCAGTTCTTC	CASGLYDTSGNEQFF
TRBV11-2	NA	NA	TRBJ2-5	TGTGCCAGCAGCTTAGGGGACCGACCGCAAGAGACCCAGTACTTC	CASSLGDRPQETQYF
TRBV27	NA	NA	TRBJ1-3	TGTGCCAGCAGTTTAACAGGGACCTACTCTGGAAACACCATATATTTT	CASSLTGTYSGNTIYF
TRBV25-1	NA	NA	TRBJ1-2	TGTGCCAGCAGTGAACAAACCATCACGGGGTGGGGCGGCTACACCTTC	CASSEQTITGWGGYTF
TRBV6-1	NA	NA	TRBJ2-3	TGTGCCAGCAGTGAAGCGCGGTTAGATACGCAGTATTTT	CASSEARLDTQYF
TRBV6-1	NA	NA	TRBJ2-7	TGTGCCAGCAGTGAGGGCCCCTGGGACGAGCAGTACTTC	CASSEGPWDEQYF
TRBV6-5	NA	NA	TRBJ2-1	TGTGCCAGCAGTTACCATCTAGCGTGGGGGTCCAATGAGCAGTTCTTC	CASSYHLAWGSNEQFF
TRBV5-8	NA	TRBD2	TRBJ2-1	TGTGCCAGCAGCCGGCACCAAGTAGCGGGAGCCGTCAATGAGCAGTTCTTC	CASSRHQVAGAVNEQFF
TRBV19	NA	TRBD1	TRBJ1-1	TGTGCCAGTAGTTCTTTGGACAGGGTAGGGTCTGAAGCTTTCTTT	CASSSLDRVGSEAFF
TRBV12-5	NA	TRBD1	TRBJ1-1	TGTGCTAGTGGTTTGACCCTACAGGGGGCGAACACTGAAGCTTTCTTT	CASGLTLQGANTEAFF
TRBV5-1	NA	TRBD2	TRBJ2-7	TGCGCCAGCAGCTCGTCGGCCCCCCCAGCGGGAGTCTCCTACGAGCAGTACTTC	CASSSSAPPAGVSYEQYF
TRBV5-4	NA	TRBD1	TRBJ2-3	TGTGCCAGCAGCGTGGGACAGGGAGGGACAGATACGCAGTATTTT	CASSVGQGGTDTQYF
TRBV9	NA	NA	TRBJ2-2	TGTGCCAGCAGCGTAATCCCTGCGAACACCGGGGAGCTGTTTTTT	CASSVIPANTGELFF
TRBV10-3	once	NA	TRBJ2-3	TGTGCCATCAGTGAAAGCGGTTTCACAGATACGCAGTATTTT	CAISESGFTDTQYF
TRBV2	NA	NA	TRBJ1-1	TGTGCCAGCAGTGTGGAGGAGAACACTGAAGCTTTCTTT	CASSVEENTEAFF
TRBV5-5	NA	TRBD1	TRBJ2-7	TGTGCCAGCAGCTCGGACAGGGGTGAGCAGTACTTC	CASSSDRGEQYF
TRBV5-1	NA	NA	TRBJ2-4	TGCGCCAGCAGCAGGGGCCCCCCACCAGCCAAAAACATTCAGTACTTC	CASSRGPPPAKNIQYF
TRBV6-4	NA	NA	TRBJ2-3	TGTGCCAGCAGCCGGGAGCTAAACACAGATACGCAGTATTTT	CASSRELNTDTQYF
TRBV21-1	NA	NA	TRBJ2-7	TGTGCCAGCAGCAAAAGACTAGCGAAGTACGAGCAGTACTTC	CASSKRLAKYEQYF
TRBV19	NA	NA	TRBJ1-1	TGTGCCAGTAGTAGTCCTGGGTTCGGGAACACTGAAGCTTTCTTT	CASSSPGFGNTEAFF
TRBV4-2	NA	NA	TRBJ2-5	TGTGCCAGCAGCCAAGAGGGGGCAGGGCGGAAAGAGACCCAGTACTTC	CASSQEGAGRKETQYF
TRBV6-5	NA	NA	TRBJ2-6	TGTGCCAGCAGTTACCTTTCTGGGGCCAACGTCCTGACTTTC	CASSYLSGANVLTF
TRBV5-1	NA	TRBD2	TRBJ2-1	TGCGCCAGCAGCTTGGTGGGACTAGGGGGAAATGAGCAGTTCTTC	CASSLVGLGGNEQFF
TRBV18	NA	NA	TRBJ2-7	TGTGCCAGCTCACCATTCTCCGACAGCCCCTACGAGCAGTACTTC	CASSPFSDSPYEQYF